The 14 T cell receptor beta chains reported below all come from one sample, sequenced in a study of T cells in localized non-small cell lung cancer. TCRdb's copy holds only in-frame clones and misses some; the assay was immunoSEQ multiplex PCR. The sample lists 35,000 to 40,000 clones, over 75% occurring once. The starting material was peripheral blood, obtained before any cancer treatment. Every receptor here comes from a woman aged 40-75 years with stage I lung adenocarcinoma.

The gene calls are TRBV9 and TRBJ2-1; D is perhaps TRBD2 (6 bases). The length of the CDR3 is 16 residues. Trimming took 4 bases from V and 1 from J, leaving 15 bases between them. Germline lookup yields CDR1 SGDLS and CDR2 YYNGEE. The CDR3 DNA reads as TGTGCCAGCAGCCCCCACGGCGGGGTTTCCTACAATGAGCAGTTCTTC. Residues: CASSPHGGVSYNEQFF.

The chain carries TRBV7-8 and TRBJ2-7; 9 positions match TRBD1. Germline V gene data show CDR1 as SGHVS and CDR2 as FQNEAQ. This CDR3 spans 14 amino acids. Trimming removed 3 bases from V and 6 bases from J; junction bases left unmatched: 6. The CDR3 sequence is CASSFGTGSTEQYF. For the CDR3, the DNA is TGTGCCAGCAGCTTCGGGACAGGGTCGACCGAGCAGTACTTC.

The chain combines TRBV18 with TRBJ1-1; the match to TRBD1 covers 11 bases. Germline V gene lookup returns CDR1 KGHSH and CDR2 LQKENI. This CDR3 spans 15 amino acids. V dropped 4 bases and J dropped 2; count of bases not matched to a gene: 3. CDR3 loop: CASSRGQGENTEAFF. The CDR3 DNA reads as TGTGCCAGCTCACGGGGACAGGGGGAAAACACTGAAGCTTTCTTT.

This rearrangement joins TRBV27 to TRBJ2-7, with 7 bases aligning to TRBD1. Germline CDR1 reads MNHEY; CDR2 reads SMNVEV (reference sequence). The CDR3 is 18 residues long. Trimming at V came to 0 bases and at J to 0 bases, leaving 11 bases not matched to a gene. The CDR3 loop is CASSLSPLGQAFSYEQYF. The CDR3 nucleotides are TGTGCCAGCAGTTTATCACCGCTAGGACAGGCCTTCTCCTACGAGCAGTACTTC.

The chain couples TRBV5-6 to TRBJ2-5, with D possibly being TRBD2 (6 bases). The V gene's germline CDR1 is SGHDT and CDR2 YYEEEE. Trimming pared 5 bases from V and 0 bases from J, leaving 17 bases between. The CDR3 contains 16 residues. The CDR3 loop is CASSIKDYPYQETQYF. The CDR3 DNA is TGTGCCAGCAGTATTAAGGACTATCCGTACCAAGAGACCCAGTACTTC.

This rearrangement joins TRBV19 to TRBJ2-1, with a possible D match to TRBD2 (6 bases). With 5 bases removed from V and 10 bases from J, the gap between germline ends came to 18 bases. The CDR3 contains 14 residues. Germline V gene data show CDR1 as LNHDA and CDR2 as SQIVND (reference sequence). Here the CDR3 DNA reads TGTGCCAGTAGTGTGCCAGGAGGGAATGGCGAGCAGTTCTTC. Its translation is CASSVPGGNGEQFF.

The CDR3 nucleotides are TGTGCCAGCAGTGAATGGGAGGGCAGGGTATCTGAAGCTTTCTTT. It codes for CASSEWEGRVSEAFF. The chain has TRBV2 and TRBJ1-1, with D possibly being TRBD1 (5 bases). The germline V and J ends were trimmed by 2 bases and 6 bases, with 16 bases remaining between them. The CDR3 sequence is 15 residues long. CDR1 SNHLY and CDR2 FYNNEI come from the germline V gene.

The gene calls are TRBV7-2 and TRBJ2-5; no definite D call. V dropped 1 base and J dropped 4 bases, with 13 bases sitting between them. The germline gives CDR1 SGHTA, CDR2 FQGNSA. This CDR3 has 15 residues. Here the CDR3 DNA reads TGTGCCAGCAGCTTAGGTCCAGGCTCATTAGAGACCCAGTACTTC. Its protein is CASSLGPGSLETQYF.

The V and J genes are TRBV5-1 and TRBJ1-1; no clear D gene. Trimming took 7 bases from V and 5 from J, leaving 21 bases between them. Germline lookup yields CDR1 SGHRS and CDR2 YFSETQ. The CDR3 spans 15 residues. The CDR3 sequence is CASGPYGPGGTEAFF. The CDR3 DNA follows: TGCGCCAGCGGCCCCTACGGGCCGGGAGGAACTGAAGCTTTCTTT.

The V and J genes are TRBV7-8 and TRBJ2-7; the D call may be TRBD1 or TRBD2 (6 bases each). Germline CDR1 and CDR2: SGHVS and FQNEAQ. CDR3 length equals 14 residues. Between the trimmed V and J ends, which lost 1 base and 8 bases, there was a span of 15 bases. The CDR3 sequence is CASSLGRAQGQQYF. DNA of the CDR3: TGTGCCAGCAGCTTAGGGAGGGCCCAGGGGCAGCAGTACTTC.

This rearrangement joins TRBV6-5 to TRBJ1-2; tentative D call: TRBD1 (5 bases). Germline-derived CDR1 and CDR2 are MNHEY and SVGAGI. The V gene lost 7 bases and the J gene lost 2 bases, with 14 bases spanning the gap. The CDR3 has 14 residues. In nucleotides, the CDR3 is TGTGCCAGCACCCTCGCGGGGGGAAACTATGGCTACACCTTC. This sequence encodes CASTLAGGNYGYTF.

V usage is TRBV27 and J usage is TRBJ1-2; D remains unclear. Trimming cost V 5 bases and J 3 bases, with 16 bases left between them. This CDR3 is 15 amino acids long. Germline CDR1 and CDR2: MNHEY and SMNVEV (reference sequence). As DNA, the CDR3 is TGTGCCAGCAGTCGGACGGCGGCCACGGACTATGGCTACACCTTC. Translating gives CASSRTAATDYGYTF.

V and J are TRBV11-2 and TRBJ2-1; the D is unclear. The ends were cut back, 0 bases at V and 9 bases at J, with 9 bases in the middle. The CDR3 is 13 residues long. Germline V CDR1 and CDR2: SGHAT, FQNNGV. CDR3 DNA sequence: TGTGCCAGCAGCTTAGAAGCATGGGGTGAGCAGTTCTTC. Its protein is CASSLEAWGEQFF.

The chain links TRBV11-2 to TRBJ2-5, with no clear D. In germline, CDR1 is SGHAT, CDR2 FQNNGV. V was shortened by 5 bases and J by 0 bases, with 4 bases between the two germline ends. The CDR3 consists of 12 residues. CDR3 sequence reads: CASSLNQETQYF. The CDR3 DNA reads as TGTGCCAGCAGCCTTAACCAAGAGACCCAGTACTTC.